Listed below are T cell receptor beta chains from one sample, sequenced in a study of blood T cell repertoires in COVID-19. The repertoire was sequenced with immunoSEQ multiplex PCR; TCRdb's copy has only in-frame clones and lacks some. The profile covers fewer than 200,000 clones, with about 75% appearing a single time and roughly 28% taken by the ten largest. Sequencing used peripheral blood. The receptors come from a woman aged 70-85 years with acute or convalescent COVID-19. Each CDR3 is given without its conserved first and last residue. The order of the fields is V gene, CDR3 protein.

TRBV7-6	ASRKTSRGEQF
TRBV6-5	ASSRDSDEQF
TRBV5-1	ASSLRSMGGSNEQF
TRBV5-1	ASSLGHGVQETQY
TRBV7-3	ASSLREGPYNEQF
TRBV6-5	ATLRSGRNQETQY
TRBV5-4	ASSVGSIRETQY
TRBV7-7	ASSLETSPLPGELF
TRBV12-5	ASGVGLAEIDTQY
TRBV4-2	ASSVSPQGNLYNEQF
TRBV6-5	ASSYSRGSGELF
TRBV10-3	AISESLGGEQF
TRBV5-6	ASSWGVPALAKVYEQY
TRBV10-3	AIGRTRGESLYGYT
TRBV19	ASSTHGDSGNTIY
TRBV11-2	ASSGGQGFTGELF
TRBV20-1	SASTSTAGEMGNQPQH
TRBV5-6	ASSLIYTGAIYGYT
TRBV19	ASRLATRYEQY
TRBV3-1/TRBV3-2	ASSQELSGSSYEQY
TRBV5-5	ASSFSFSRGQGEQY
TRBV6-5	ASSRTGDTGELF
TRBV5-1	ASSLAGTGNTEAF
TRBV5-6	ASSPGTGEGYGYT
TRBV6-1	ASSEPGTGNTIY
TRBV27	ASSLTRGSEAF
TRBV3-1/TRBV3-2	ASSRRTGNYGYT
TRBV5-4	ASSDRVSETQY
TRBV19	ASTRPGVNTIY
TRBV29-1	SVDSGQGSYGIQY
TRBV9	ASSTSGAPDTQY
TRBV20-1	SASSGVNSNQPQH
TRBV5-6	ASSLSGGTDTQY
TRBV7-9	ASSLTGGVSEKLF
TRBV5-1	ASSTTGSLGTDTQY
TRBV18	ASSPQLASGELF
TRBV3-1/TRBV3-2	ASSLYGTSTETQY
TRBV4-2	ASSQDTPGGNSGNTIY
TRBV2	ASRQAAYEQY
TRBV6-2/TRBV6-3	ASSYGASGRYEQF
TRBV2	ASSGQAVANYGYT
TRBV15	ATSRRFGQGVNEQF
TRBV5-1	ASNPASGNTGELF
TRBV14	ASSPSGGWRTEAF
TRBV15	ATSSSRPRAKNIQY
TRBV30	AWSVGGTVLAKNIQY
TRBV7-3	ASSYGRAPDTQY
TRBV7-9	ASSIGKTGEKLF
TRBV7-2	ASSLDGTSGIDEQF
TRBV2	ASRTGTNTGELF
TRBV7-3	ASSLSGGAGNTIY
TRBV19	ASSYFQPGTSGSVKDTQY
TRBV12-3/TRBV12-4	ASRSDEKLF
TRBV18	ASSPIPGTSGTDYEQY
TRBV5-1	ASTKDSSSTDTQY
TRBV27	ASSSVRDINQPQH
TRBV15	ATSRGQGNTGELF